The clone carrying this T cell receptor (beta chain) was picked up a small number of times. What it binds is unknown. One base away lies a much larger clone, so this may be a sequencing read error. The sample is drawn from a study of molecular identifiers for immune sequencing clone quantification. Overall study findings and caveats: Highly expanded clones may be undercounted when identical TCR molecules share barcodes.

TCRdb passed the PCR reads through MiXCR, listing each CDR3 protein once. The sample has over 55,000 distinct CDR3 sequences, less than 20% seen once; the top ten hold 1.3% to 1.5%. This CDR3 has 15 amino acids. Looked up from germline, CDR1 is MGHRA and CDR2 is YSYEKL. The specimen was naive CD8+ T cells from blood, with Jurkat cell RNA spiked in. Subset described: FACS-sorted CD8+CD4-CCR7+CD45RA+ naive T cells. The rearrangement joins TRBV4-1 to TRBJ2-7; TRBD2 aligns across 13 bases. This receptor was identified in a human donor in good health. Some libraries in this study had Jurkat cell RNA spiked in. CDR3 sequence (DNA): TGCGCCAGCAGCCCGGGACTAGCGGGGTTGAGCGAGCAGTGCTTC. This sequence encodes CASSPGLAGLSEQCF.